The sequence of this T cell receptor beta chain was determined in a study of cytomegalovirus exposure and HLA in healthy donors. Study-wide results and caveats: Information on immune exposure was restricted to one variable (CMV serostatus).

With regard to this clone: Its specificity is unknown.

Germline V lookup: CDR1 MGHDK, CDR2 SYGVNS. The CDR3 extends over 13 amino acids. V was pared by 6 bases and J by 6 bases, with 7 bases of the junction left unmatched. PCR primers comprised 60 Vbeta and 13 Jbeta primers. Generated by immunoSEQ multiplex PCR, the TCRdb table keeps only in-frame clones and is missing some. The table includes about 130,000 clones, less than 80% detected once. The chain has TRBV25-1 and TRBJ2-5, with 7 bases aligning to TRBD2. Sequencing was done on a sample of PBMCs. This clonotype was obtained from a man aged 25-45 years in good health and CMV-seronegative. CDR3 region: CASSRTSLKTQYF. The CDR3 DNA follows: TGTGCCAGCAGCCGGACTAGTCTGAAGACCCAGTACTTC.